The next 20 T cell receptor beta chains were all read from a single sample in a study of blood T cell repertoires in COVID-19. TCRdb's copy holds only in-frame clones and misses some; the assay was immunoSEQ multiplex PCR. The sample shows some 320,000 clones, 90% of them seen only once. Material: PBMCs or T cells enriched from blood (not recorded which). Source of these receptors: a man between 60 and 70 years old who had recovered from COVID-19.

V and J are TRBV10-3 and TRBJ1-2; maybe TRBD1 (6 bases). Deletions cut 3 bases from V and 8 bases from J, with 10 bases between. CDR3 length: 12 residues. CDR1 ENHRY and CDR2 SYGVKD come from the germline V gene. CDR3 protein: CAISDGGQGYTF. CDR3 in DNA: TGTGCCATCAGTGATGGCGGACAGGGCTACACCTTC.

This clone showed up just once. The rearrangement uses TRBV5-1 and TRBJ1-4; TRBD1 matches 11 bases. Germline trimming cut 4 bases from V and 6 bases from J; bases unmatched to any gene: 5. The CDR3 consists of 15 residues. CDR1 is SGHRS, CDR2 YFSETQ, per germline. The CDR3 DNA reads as TGCGCCAGCAGCCACGGGGACAGGGGGGATGAAAAACTGTTTTTT. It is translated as CASSHGDRGDEKLFF. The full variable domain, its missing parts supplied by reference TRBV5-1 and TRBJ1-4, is KAGVTQTPRYLIKTRGQQVTLSCSPISGHRSVSWYQQTPGQGLQFLFEYFSETQRNKGNFPGRFSGRQFSNSRSEMNVSTLELGDSALYLCASSHGDRGDEKLFFGSGTQLSVL.

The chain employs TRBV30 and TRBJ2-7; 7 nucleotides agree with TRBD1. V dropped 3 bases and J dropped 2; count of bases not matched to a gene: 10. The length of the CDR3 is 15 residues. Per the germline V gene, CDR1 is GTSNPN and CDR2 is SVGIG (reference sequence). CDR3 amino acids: CAWREPDRAAYEQYF. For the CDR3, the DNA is TGTGCCTGGAGAGAACCAGACAGGGCTGCCTACGAGCAGTACTTC.

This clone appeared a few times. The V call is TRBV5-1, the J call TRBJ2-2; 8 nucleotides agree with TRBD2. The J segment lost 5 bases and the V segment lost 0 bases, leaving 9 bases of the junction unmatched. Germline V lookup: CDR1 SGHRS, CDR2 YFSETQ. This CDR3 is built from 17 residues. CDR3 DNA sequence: TGCGCCAGCAGCTTGGATCCAGCGGGAGTGTGGACCGGGGAGCTGTTTTTT. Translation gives CASSLDPAGVWTGELFF.

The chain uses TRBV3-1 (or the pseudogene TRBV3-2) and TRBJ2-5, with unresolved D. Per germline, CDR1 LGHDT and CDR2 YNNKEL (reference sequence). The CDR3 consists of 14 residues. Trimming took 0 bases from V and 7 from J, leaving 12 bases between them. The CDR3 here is CASSQDWLVSTQYF. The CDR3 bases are TGTGCCAGCAGCCAAGATTGGCTAGTGTCGACCCAGTACTTC.

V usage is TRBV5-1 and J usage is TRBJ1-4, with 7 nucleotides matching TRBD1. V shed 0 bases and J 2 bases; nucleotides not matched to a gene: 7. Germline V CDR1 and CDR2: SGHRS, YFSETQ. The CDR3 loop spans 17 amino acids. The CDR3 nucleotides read TGCGCCAGCAGCTTGGGAGGAGGCAGGGGGACTAATGAAAAACTGTTTTTT. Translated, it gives CASSLGGGRGTNEKLFF. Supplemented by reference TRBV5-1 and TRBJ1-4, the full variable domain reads KAGVTQTPRYLIKTRGQQVTLSCSPISGHRSVSWYQQTPGQGLQFLFEYFSETQRNKGNFPGRFSGRQFSNSRSEMNVSTLELGDSALYLCASSLGGGRGTNEKLFFGSGTQLSVL.

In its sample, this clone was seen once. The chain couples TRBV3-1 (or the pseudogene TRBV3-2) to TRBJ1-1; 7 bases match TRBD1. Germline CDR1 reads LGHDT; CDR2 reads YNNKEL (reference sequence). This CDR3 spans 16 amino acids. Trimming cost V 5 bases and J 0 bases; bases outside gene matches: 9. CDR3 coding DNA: TGTGCCAGCAGCTCCCGAATCGACAGGGTGAACACTGAAGCTTTCTTT. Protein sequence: CASSSRIDRVNTEAFF.

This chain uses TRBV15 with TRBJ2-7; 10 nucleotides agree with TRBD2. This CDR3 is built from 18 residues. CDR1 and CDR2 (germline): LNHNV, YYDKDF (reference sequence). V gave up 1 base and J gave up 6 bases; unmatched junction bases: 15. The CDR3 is CATSRAFGSGGQPFEQYF. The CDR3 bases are TGTGCCACCAGCAGAGCTTTCGGTAGCGGGGGGCAACCCTTCGAGCAGTACTTC. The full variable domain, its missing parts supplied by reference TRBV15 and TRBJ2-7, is DAMVIQNPRYQVTQFGKPVTLSCSQTLNHNVMYWYQQKSSQAPKLLFHYYDKDFNNEADTPDNFQSRRPNTSFCFLDIRSPGLGDTAMYLCATSRAFGSGGQPFEQYFGPGTRLTVT.

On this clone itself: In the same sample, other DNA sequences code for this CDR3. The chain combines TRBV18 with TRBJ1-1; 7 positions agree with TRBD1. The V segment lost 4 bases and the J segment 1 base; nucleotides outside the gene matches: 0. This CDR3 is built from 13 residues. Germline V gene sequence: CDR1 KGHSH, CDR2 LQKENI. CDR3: CASSRDRNTEAFF. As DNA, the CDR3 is TGTGCCAGCTCACGGGACAGGAACACTGAAGCTTTCTTT.

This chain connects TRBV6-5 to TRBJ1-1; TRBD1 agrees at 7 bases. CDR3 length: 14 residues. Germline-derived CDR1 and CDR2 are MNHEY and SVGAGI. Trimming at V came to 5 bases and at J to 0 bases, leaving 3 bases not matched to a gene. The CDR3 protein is CASSRTGMNTEAFF. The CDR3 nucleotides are TGTGCCAGCAGTCGGACAGGTATGAACACTGAAGCTTTCTTT.

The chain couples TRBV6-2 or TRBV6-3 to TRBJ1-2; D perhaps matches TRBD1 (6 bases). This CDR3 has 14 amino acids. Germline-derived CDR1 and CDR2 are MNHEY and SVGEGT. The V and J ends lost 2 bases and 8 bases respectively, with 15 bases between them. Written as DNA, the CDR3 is TGTGCCAGCAGTTACCTCAGGGGAACAGGGGGCTACACCTTC. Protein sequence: CASSYLRGTGGYTF.

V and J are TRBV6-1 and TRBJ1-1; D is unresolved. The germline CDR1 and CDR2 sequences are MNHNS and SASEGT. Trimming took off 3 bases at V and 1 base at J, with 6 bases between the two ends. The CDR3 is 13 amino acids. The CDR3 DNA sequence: TGTGCCAGCAGTGACAGGTCGAACACTGAAGCTTTCTTT. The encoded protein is CASSDRSNTEAFF.

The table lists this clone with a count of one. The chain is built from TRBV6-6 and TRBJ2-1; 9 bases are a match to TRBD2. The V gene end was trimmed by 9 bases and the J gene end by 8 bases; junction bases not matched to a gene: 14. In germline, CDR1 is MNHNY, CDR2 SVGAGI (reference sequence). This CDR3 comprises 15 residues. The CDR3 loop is CASYPGTSFQDEQFF. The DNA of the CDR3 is TGTGCCAGTTACCCCGGGACTAGCTTCCAAGATGAGCAGTTCTTC.

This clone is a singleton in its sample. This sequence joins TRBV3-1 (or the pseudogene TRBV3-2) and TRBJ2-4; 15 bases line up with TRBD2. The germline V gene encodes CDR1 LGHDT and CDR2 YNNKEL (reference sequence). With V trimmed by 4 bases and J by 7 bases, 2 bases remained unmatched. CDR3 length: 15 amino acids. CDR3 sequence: CASSRGLAGGNIQYF. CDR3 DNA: TGTGCCAGCAGCCGGGGACTAGCGGGAGGTAACATTCAGTACTTC.

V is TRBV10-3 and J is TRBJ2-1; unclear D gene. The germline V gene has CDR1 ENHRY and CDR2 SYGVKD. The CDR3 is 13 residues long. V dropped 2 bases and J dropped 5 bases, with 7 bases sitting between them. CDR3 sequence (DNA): TGTGCCATCAGTGAGGGGCTGAACAATGAGCAGTTCTTC. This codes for CAISEGLNNEQFF.

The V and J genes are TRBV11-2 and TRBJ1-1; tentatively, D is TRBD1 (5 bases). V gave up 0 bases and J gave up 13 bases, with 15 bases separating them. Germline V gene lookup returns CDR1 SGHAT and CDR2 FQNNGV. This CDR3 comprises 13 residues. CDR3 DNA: TGTGCCAGCAGCTTAGATCTTGGGGGGGTAGGTTTCTTT. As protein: CASSLDLGGVGFF.

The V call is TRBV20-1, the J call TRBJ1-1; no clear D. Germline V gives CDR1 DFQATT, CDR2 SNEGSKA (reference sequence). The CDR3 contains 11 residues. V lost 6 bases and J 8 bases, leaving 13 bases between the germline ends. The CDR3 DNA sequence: TGCAGTGCAGTCACAGTTCCAGAAGCTTTCTTT. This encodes CSAVTVPEAFF.

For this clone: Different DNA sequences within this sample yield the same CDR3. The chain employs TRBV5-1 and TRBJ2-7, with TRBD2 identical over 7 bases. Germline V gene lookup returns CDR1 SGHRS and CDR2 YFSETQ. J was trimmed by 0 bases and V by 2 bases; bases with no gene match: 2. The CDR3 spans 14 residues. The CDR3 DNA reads TGCGCCAGCAGCTTAGCGGGGAGCTCCTACGAGCAGTACTTC. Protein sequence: CASSLAGSSYEQYF.

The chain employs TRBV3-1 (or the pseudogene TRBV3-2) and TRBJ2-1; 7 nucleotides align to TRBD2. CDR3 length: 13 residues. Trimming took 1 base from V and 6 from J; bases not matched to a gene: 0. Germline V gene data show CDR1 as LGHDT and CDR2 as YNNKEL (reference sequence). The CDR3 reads CASSQGGGNEQFF. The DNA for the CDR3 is TGTGCCAGCAGCCAAGGGGGGGGCAATGAGCAGTTCTTC.

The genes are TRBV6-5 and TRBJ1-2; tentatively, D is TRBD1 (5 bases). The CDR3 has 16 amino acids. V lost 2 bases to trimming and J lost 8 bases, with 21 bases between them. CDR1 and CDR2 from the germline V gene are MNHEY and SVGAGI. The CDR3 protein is CASSYTTAAGHMGYTF. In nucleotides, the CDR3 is TGTGCCAGCAGTTACACGACCGCGGCAGGACATATGGGCTACACCTTC.